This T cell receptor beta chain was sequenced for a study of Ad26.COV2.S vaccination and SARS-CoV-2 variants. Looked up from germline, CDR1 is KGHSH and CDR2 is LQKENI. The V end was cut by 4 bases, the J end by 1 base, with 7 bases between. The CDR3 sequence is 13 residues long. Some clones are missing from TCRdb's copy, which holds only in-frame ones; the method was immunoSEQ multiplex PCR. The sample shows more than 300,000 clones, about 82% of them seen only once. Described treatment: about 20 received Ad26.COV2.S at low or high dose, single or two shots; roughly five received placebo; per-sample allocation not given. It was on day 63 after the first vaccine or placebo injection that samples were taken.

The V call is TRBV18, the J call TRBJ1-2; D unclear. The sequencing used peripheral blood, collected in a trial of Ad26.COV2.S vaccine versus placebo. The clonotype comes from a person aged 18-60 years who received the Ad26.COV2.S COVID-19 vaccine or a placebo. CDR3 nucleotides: TGTGCCAGCTCACAGGACGGTAACTATGGCTACACCTTC. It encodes CASSQDGNYGYTF.